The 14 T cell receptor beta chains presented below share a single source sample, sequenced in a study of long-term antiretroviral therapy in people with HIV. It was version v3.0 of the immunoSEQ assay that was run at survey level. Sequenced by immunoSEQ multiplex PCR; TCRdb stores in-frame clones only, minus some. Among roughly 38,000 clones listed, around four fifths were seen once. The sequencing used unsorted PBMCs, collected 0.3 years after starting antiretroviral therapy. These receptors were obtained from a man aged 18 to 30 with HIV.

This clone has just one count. Here the CDR3 DNA reads TGCGCCAGCAGCTTGGACCCAGCTAGCGGCTCTTACAATGAGCAGTTCTTC. Protein product: CASSLDPASGSYNEQFF. The rearrangement links TRBV5-1 to TRBJ2-1; 7 bases align to TRBD2. V was pared by 0 bases and J by 4 bases, with 10 bases of the junction left unmatched. The CDR3 is made up of 17 amino acids. Germline assignment: CDR1 SGHRS and CDR2 YFSETQ.

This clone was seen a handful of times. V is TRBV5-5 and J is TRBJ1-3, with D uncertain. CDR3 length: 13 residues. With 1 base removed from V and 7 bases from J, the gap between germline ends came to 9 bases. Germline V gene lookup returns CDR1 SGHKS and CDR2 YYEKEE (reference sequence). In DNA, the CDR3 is TGTGCCAGCAGCTTGTCCTTGGGGAACACCATATATTTT. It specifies CASSLSLGNTIYF.

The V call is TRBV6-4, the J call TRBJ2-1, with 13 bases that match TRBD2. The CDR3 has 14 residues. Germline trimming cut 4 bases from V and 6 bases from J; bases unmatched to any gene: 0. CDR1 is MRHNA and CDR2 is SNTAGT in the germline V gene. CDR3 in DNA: TGTGCCAGCAGTGGACTAGCGGGGGGCAATGAGCAGTTCTTC. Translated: CASSGLAGGNEQFF.

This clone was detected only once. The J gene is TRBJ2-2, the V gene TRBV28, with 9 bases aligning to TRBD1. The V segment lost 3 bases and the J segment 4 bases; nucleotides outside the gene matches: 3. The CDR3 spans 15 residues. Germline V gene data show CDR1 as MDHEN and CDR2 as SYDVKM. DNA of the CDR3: TGTGCCAGCAGTTTTAGACAGGGGGGCACCGGGGAGCTGTTTTTT. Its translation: CASSFRQGGTGELFF. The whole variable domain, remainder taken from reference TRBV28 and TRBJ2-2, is DVKVTQSSRYLVKRTGEKVFLECVQDMDHENMFWYRQDPGLGLRLIYFSYDVKMKEKGDIPEGYSVSREKKERFSLILESASTNQTSMYLCASSFRQGGTGELFFGEGSRLTVL.

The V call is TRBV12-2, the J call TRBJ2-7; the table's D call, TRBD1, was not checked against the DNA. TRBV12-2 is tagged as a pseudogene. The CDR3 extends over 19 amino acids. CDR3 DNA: TGTGCAAGTCGCTTTCACGGACAGGAGAAAAACCGGCCTACCTACGAGCAGTACTTC. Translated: CASRFHGQEKNRPTYEQYF.

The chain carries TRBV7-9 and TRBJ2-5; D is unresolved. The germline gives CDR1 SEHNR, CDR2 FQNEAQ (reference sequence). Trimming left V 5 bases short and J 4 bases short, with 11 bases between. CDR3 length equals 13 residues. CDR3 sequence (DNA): TGTGCCAGCAGCCCTCCGGCGGCAGAGACCCAGTACTTC. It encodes CASSPPAAETQYF.

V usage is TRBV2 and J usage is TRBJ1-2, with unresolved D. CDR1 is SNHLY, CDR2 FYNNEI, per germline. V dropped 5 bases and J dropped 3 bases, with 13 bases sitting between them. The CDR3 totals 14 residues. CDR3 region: CASSPVPQYYGYTF. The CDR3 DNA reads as TGTGCCAGCAGTCCCGTCCCGCAGTACTATGGCTACACCTTC.

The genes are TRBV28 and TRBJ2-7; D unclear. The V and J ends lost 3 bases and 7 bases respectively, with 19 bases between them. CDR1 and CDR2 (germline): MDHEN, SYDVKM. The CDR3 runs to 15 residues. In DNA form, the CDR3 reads TGTGCCAGCAGTTTGGTAGTAGCCGTTAGCTTAGAGCAGTACTTC. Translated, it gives CASSLVVAVSLEQYF.

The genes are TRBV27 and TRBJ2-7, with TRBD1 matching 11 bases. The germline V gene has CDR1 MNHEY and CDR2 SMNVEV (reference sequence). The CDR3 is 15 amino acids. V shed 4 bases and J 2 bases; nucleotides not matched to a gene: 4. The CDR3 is CASSWGTGGTYEQYF. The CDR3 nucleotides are TGTGCCAGCAGTTGGGGGACAGGGGGGACCTACGAGCAGTACTTC.

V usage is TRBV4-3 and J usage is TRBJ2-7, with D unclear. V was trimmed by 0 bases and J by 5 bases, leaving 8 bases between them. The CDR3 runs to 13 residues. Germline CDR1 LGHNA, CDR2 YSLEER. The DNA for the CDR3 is TGCGCCAGCAGCCAAGATTTGCAGAACGAGCAGTACTTC. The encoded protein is CASSQDLQNEQYF.

The CDR3 loop reads CASSLAKQQGPLSYEQYF. As DNA, the CDR3 is TGCGCCAGCAGCTTGGCCAAACAACAGGGGCCCCTCTCCTACGAGCAGTACTTC. The chain combines TRBV5-1 with TRBJ2-7; 7 bases align to TRBD1. Germline lookup yields CDR1 SGHRS and CDR2 YFSETQ. This CDR3 has 18 residues. J lost 0 bases, V lost 0 bases, and 12 bases had no gene match.

This chain's CDR3 is CASSLGQGRAQYF. CDR3 nucleotide sequence: TGTGCCAGCAGCTTAGGACAGGGAAGGGCCCAGTACTTC. The gene calls are TRBV5-6 and TRBJ2-5; the match to TRBD1 covers 8 bases. The CDR3 runs to 13 residues. Trimming removed 2 bases from V and 9 bases from J; junction bases left unmatched: 6. The V gene's germline CDR1 is SGHDT and CDR2 YYEEEE.

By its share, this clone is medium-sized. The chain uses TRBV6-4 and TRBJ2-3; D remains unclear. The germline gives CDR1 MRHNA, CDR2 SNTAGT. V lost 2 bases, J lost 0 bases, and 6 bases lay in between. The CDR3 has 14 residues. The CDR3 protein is CASSDTKSTDTQYF. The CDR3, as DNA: TGTGCCAGCAGTGACACGAAAAGCACAGATACGCAGTATTTT.

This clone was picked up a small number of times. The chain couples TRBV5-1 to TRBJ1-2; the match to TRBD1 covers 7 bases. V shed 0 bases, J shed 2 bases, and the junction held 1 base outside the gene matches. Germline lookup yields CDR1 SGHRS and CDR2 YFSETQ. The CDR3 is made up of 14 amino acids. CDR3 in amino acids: CASSLGDSNYGYTF. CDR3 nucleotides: TGCGCCAGCAGCTTGGGGGACAGCAACTATGGCTACACCTTC.